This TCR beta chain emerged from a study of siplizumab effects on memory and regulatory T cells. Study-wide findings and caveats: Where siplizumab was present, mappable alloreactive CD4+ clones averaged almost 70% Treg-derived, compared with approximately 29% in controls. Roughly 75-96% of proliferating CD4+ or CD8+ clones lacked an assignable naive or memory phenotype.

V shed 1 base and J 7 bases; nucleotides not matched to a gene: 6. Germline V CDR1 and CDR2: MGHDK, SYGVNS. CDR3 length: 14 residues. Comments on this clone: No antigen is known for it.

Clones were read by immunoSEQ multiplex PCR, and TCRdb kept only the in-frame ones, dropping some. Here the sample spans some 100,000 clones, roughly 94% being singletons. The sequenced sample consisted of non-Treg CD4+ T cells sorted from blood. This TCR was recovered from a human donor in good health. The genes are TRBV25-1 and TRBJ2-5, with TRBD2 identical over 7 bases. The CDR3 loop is CASSESGLGGTQYF. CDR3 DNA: TGTGCCAGCAGTGAATCTGGACTAGGAGGGACCCAGTACTTC.